Shown below are 10 T cell receptor beta chains from a single sample sequenced in a study of blood T cells in healthy people across ages. The authors ran a second PCR of about 6 to 12 cycles using a sample-barcoded 5' primer and a J-beta primer mix. In TCRdb, the 5' RACE reads were re-called with MiXCR into one record per CDR3 protein. The sample carries roughly 730,000 distinct CDR3 sequences, around 50% recorded once. The sequencing sample was made of blood. The receptors were sampled from a man aged 35 to 55 in good health.

A few counts support this clonotype. CDR3 region: CASRQMNEQFF. The CDR3 DNA sequence: TGTGCCAGCCGGCAAATGAATGAGCAGTTCTTC. The chain combines TRBV28 with TRBJ2-1; D gene unclear. Germline V gene lookup returns CDR1 MDHEN and CDR2 SYDVKM. This CDR3 contains 11 residues. V lost 8 bases and J lost 7, with 9 bases in between.

This chain uses TRBV27 with TRBJ2-5; 7 nucleotides line up with TRBD1. The CDR3 loop spans 14 amino acids. Trimming at V came to 5 bases and at J to 2 bases, leaving 5 bases not matched to a gene. Germline V gene lookup returns CDR1 MNHEY and CDR2 SMNVEV (reference sequence). The CDR3 loop is CASSTRGRQETQYF. The CDR3 nucleotides read TGTGCCAGCAGTACTAGGGGGCGACAAGAGACCCAGTACTTC.

This clonotype showed up many times. The J gene is TRBJ2-5, the V gene TRBV9; 13 bases are shared with TRBD2. This CDR3 is built from 17 residues. Germline loops: CDR1 SGDLS, CDR2 YYNGEE. The junction had 4 bases not matched to a gene; V was cut back by 0 bases and J by 2 bases. This CDR3 reads CASSVGGTSGEQETQYF. DNA of the CDR3: TGTGCCAGCAGCGTAGGAGGGACTAGCGGGGAGCAAGAGACCCAGTACTTC. The whole variable domain, remainder taken from reference TRBV9 and TRBJ2-5, is DSGVTQTPKHLITATGQRVTLRCSPRSGDLSVYWYQQSLDQGLQFLIQYYNGEERAKGNILERFSAQQFPDLHSELNLSSLELGDSALYFCASSVGGTSGEQETQYFGPGTRLLVL.

This chain uses TRBV20-1 with TRBJ2-2; tentatively, D is TRBD2 (6 bases). The V gene lost 0 bases and the J gene lost 5 bases, with 22 bases spanning the gap. CDR1 is DFQATT, CDR2 SNEGSKA, per germline (reference sequence). The CDR3 extends over 18 amino acids. CDR3 in DNA: TGCAGTGCTAGAGATCTGGCCGCTAGAAGGACTAAGACCGGGGAGCTGTTTTTT. Translating it yields CSARDLAARRTKTGELFF.

The chain carries TRBV12-3 or TRBV12-4 and TRBJ2-5; D may be TRBD2 (5 bases). Trimming stripped 7 bases from V and 4 bases from J, with 10 bases between. CDR3 length: 12 residues. CDR3 DNA sequence: TGTGCCAGCAATCGGGGTGGAGAGACCCAGTACTTC. Its protein product is CASNRGGETQYF.

The CDR3: CATSDLQFF. Here the CDR3 DNA reads TGTGCCACCAGTGATTTGCAGTTCTTC. This chain uses TRBV24-1 with TRBJ2-1; the D is unclear. The CDR3 runs 9 residues. V was cut by 0 bases and J by 13 bases, with 0 bases left in between. Germline CDR1 is KGHDR and CDR2 is SFDVKD.

The gene calls are TRBV6-6 and TRBJ2-1; no firm D call. V was clipped by 5 bases and J by 4 bases, with 15 bases between them. The CDR3 has 15 amino acids. Germline V gene lookup returns CDR1 MNHNY and CDR2 SVGAGI (reference sequence). The CDR3 loop reads CASSHESGPYNEQFF. The CDR3 nucleotides are TGTGCCAGCAGTCACGAATCGGGCCCGTACAATGAGCAGTTCTTC.

This clonotype was detected many times. The rearrangement links TRBV7-9 to TRBJ1-5; D gene uncertain. The germline V gene encodes CDR1 SEHNR and CDR2 FQNEAQ (reference sequence). The V and J ends lost 2 bases and 0 bases respectively, with 2 bases between them. The CDR3 spans 13 residues. CDR3 nucleotides: TGTGCCAGCAGCTTACATAGCAATCAGCCCCAGCATTTT. Its translation: CASSLHSNQPQHF.

This clonotype was detected only once. A read error may be the cause here, since a much bigger clone is one base away. The chain couples TRBV4-2 to TRBJ2-4, with no clear D. Judging by the DNA end, TRBJ2-7 fits better; the J call may be wrong. This CDR3 is built from 16 residues. Germline V CDR1 and CDR2: LGHNA, YNFKEQ. CDR3 DNA sequence: TGTGCCGGCAGCCAAGAACTGGGCCTGTCGAGATACGAGCAGTACTTC. Translated, it gives CAGSQELGLSRYEQYF.

The genes are TRBV20-1 and TRBJ2-4, with D maybe TRBD1 (5 bases). The germline V and J ends were trimmed by 3 bases and 0 bases, with 18 bases remaining between them. Germline CDR1 is DFQATT and CDR2 is SNEGSKA (reference sequence). The CDR3 has 17 residues. The DNA of the CDR3 is TGCAGTGCTAGCTCATATCCCAGGGTGGTAGCCAAAAACATTCAGTACTTC. This codes for CSASSYPRVVAKNIQYF.